The 20 T cell receptor beta chains reported below all come from one sample, sequenced in a study of T-cell reconstitution after alpha-beta-depleted transplantation in children. A library of TCRbeta sequences, prepared with unique molecular identifiers, was generated. Via MiXCR, TCRdb re-called the PCR reads, giving one row per CDR3 protein. The sample records some 200,000 distinct CDR3 sequences, just over 14% being singletons. The sample was PBMCs from the stem cell graft donor, taken from the stem cell graft. All receptors derive from a human donor who donated a stem cell graft to a child with acute lymphoblastic leukemia.

This clonotype was observed many times. The rearrangement joins TRBV29-1 to TRBJ2-6; no clear D gene. Trimming stripped 7 bases from V and 0 bases from J, with 7 bases between. The CDR3 is made up of 13 amino acids. CDR1 is SQVTM, CDR2 ANQGSEA, per germline. CDR3 DNA: TGCAGCGCTGTGACCTCTGGGGCCAACGTCCTGACTTTC. Translation: CSAVTSGANVLTF.

This clonotype has ten or more counts. This chain uses TRBV12-3 or TRBV12-4 with TRBJ2-5; D call uncertain. The CDR3 has 15 residues. V was shortened by 6 bases and J by 0 bases, with 14 bases between the two germline ends. For the CDR3, the DNA is TGTGCCAGCAGCTCGAAGATGGGCTACCAAGAGACCCAGTACTTC. Amino acid sequence: CASSSKMGYQETQYF.

There are many counts of this clonotype. V gene TRBV5-1 combines with J gene TRBJ2-4, with 8 positions matching TRBD2. V gave up 6 bases and J gave up 0 bases; unmatched junction bases: 17. This CDR3 has 19 amino acids. Germline V gives CDR1 SGHRS, CDR2 YFSETQ. The CDR3 DNA reads as TGCGCCAGCACAGACGGGGGGGCAACGGGACATTTAGCCAAAAACATTCAGTACTTC. This encodes CASTDGGATGHLAKNIQYF.

This clonotype was found a few times. The chain recombines TRBV20-1 with TRBJ2-7; unclear D gene. V lost 1 base and J 4 bases, leaving 14 bases between the germline ends. The CDR3 consists of 14 residues. Germline V gives CDR1 DFQATT, CDR2 SNEGSKA (reference sequence). Written as DNA, the CDR3 is TGCAGTGCTAGAGCCCTCACGGGCTCTTACGAGCAGTACTTC. Residues: CSARALTGSYEQYF.

The sample holds many counts of this clonotype. The chain recombines TRBV7-2 with TRBJ2-2; 11 bases are shared with TRBD2. After removal of 2 bases from V and 6 bases from J, the junction contained 8 bases not matched to a gene. Germline values: CDR1 SGHTA, CDR2 FQGNSA. This CDR3 has 17 amino acids. The CDR3 here is CASSLSSLAGVSGELFF. The DNA for the CDR3 is TGTGCCAGCAGCTTAAGTTCACTAGCGGGAGTATCCGGGGAGCTGTTTTTT.

This clonotype was seen at least ten times. This sequence joins TRBV20-1 and TRBJ2-7, with unresolved D. Trimming removed 0 bases from V and 4 bases from J, with 10 bases in between. CDR3 size: 13 residues. Germline CDR1 DFQATT, CDR2 SNEGSKA (reference sequence). This CDR3 reads CSARDRSRYEQYF. The CDR3 DNA reads as TGCAGTGCTAGAGACCGGTCGAGGTACGAGCAGTACTTC.

In the case of this clonotype: Germline is not matched at one junction end, which may reflect a read error. This chain links TRBV30 with TRBJ2-1; D remains unclear. The germline V gene encodes CDR1 GTSNPN and CDR2 SVGIG (reference sequence). The CDR3 length is 13 residues. The CDR3 bases are TGTGCCTGGAGTGTGGCACCGAACAATGTGCAGTTCTTC. Translation gives CAWSVAPNNVQFF.

This clonotype was seen ten or more times. This rearrangement joins TRBV5-5 to TRBJ2-1; 16 bases match TRBD2. Unmatched junction bases numbered 9, after V lost 3 bases and J lost 6 bases. Germline CDR1 reads SGHKS; CDR2 reads YYEKEE (reference sequence). The CDR3 contains 18 residues. Written as DNA, the CDR3 is TGTGCCAGCAGCTCGGGGACTAGCGGGGGGGGCGTGGGCAATGAGCAGTTCTTC. The encoded protein is CASSSGTSGGGVGNEQFF. Full variable domain (remainder filled in from reference TRBV5-5 and TRBJ2-1): DAGVTQSPTHLIKTRGQQVTLRCSPISGHKSVSWYQQVLGQGPQFIFQYYEKEERGRGNFPDRFSARQFPNYSSELNVNALLLGDSALYLCASSSGTSGGGVGNEQFFGPGTRLTVL.

This clonotype was found many times. The chain recombines TRBV20-1 with TRBJ2-3; 9 nucleotides line up with TRBD2. Per the germline V gene, CDR1 is DFQATT and CDR2 is SNEGSKA (reference sequence). The V gene end was trimmed by 6 bases and the J gene end by 1 base; junction bases not matched to a gene: 8. The CDR3 sequence is 15 residues long. The CDR3 here is CSARMTSGGTDTQYF. As DNA, the CDR3 is TGCAGTGCCCGGATGACTAGCGGAGGCACAGATACGCAGTATTTT.

This clonotype was found a few times. This chain joins TRBV4-2 and TRBJ2-7; TRBD1 is a possible D gene (6 bases). The CDR3 runs 16 residues. Germline V lookup: CDR1 LGHNA, CDR2 YNFKEQ. With 0 bases removed from V and 6 bases from J, the gap between germline ends came to 18 bases. CDR3 in amino acids: CASSQEVGASFGEQYF. CDR3 nucleotides: TGTGCCAGCAGCCAAGAAGTGGGGGCCTCTTTTGGCGAGCAGTACTTC.

This clonotype was detected ten times or more. The gene calls are TRBV12-3 or TRBV12-4 and TRBJ2-2, with TRBD1 identical over 7 bases. Germline trimming cut 7 bases from V and 8 bases from J; bases unmatched to any gene: 4. The length of the CDR3 is 12 residues. CDR3 in DNA: TGTGCCAGCACCCCGACAGGGGGGGAGCTGTTTTTT. Its protein product is CASTPTGGELFF.

The V and J genes are TRBV5-1 and TRBJ2-6; TRBD1 might be the D (6 bases). V lost 1 base and J 0 bases, leaving 11 bases between the germline ends. This CDR3 is built from 17 residues. CDR1 and CDR2 (germline): SGHRS, YFSETQ. CDR3 region: CASSLKGHSSGANVLTF. CDR3 nucleotide sequence: TGCGCCAGCAGCTTGAAGGGACACAGCTCTGGGGCCAACGTCCTGACTTTC.

The V and J genes are TRBV5-1 and TRBJ2-1, with D perhaps being TRBD1 or TRBD2 (5 bases each). The germline V gene has CDR1 SGHRS and CDR2 YFSETQ. The CDR3 is 15 amino acids. The V end lost 4 bases, the J end lost 4 bases, and 15 bases lay between the germline ends. Here the CDR3 reads CASSVGTGTYNEQFF. The CDR3 DNA follows: TGCGCCAGCAGCGTGGGTACTGGGACGTACAATGAGCAGTTCTTC. Combining the CDR3 with reference TRBV5-1 and TRBJ2-1 gives the whole variable domain KAGVTQTPRYLIKTRGQQVTLSCSPISGHRSVSWYQQTPGQGLQFLFEYFSETQRNKGNFPGRFSGRQFSNSRSEMNVSTLELGDSALYLCASSVGTGTYNEQFFGPGTRLTVL.

This clonotype showed up many times. The V call is TRBV7-9, the J call TRBJ1-1, with D uncertain. V lost 5 bases and J lost 6, with 19 bases in between. The CDR3 has 15 amino acids. CDR1 and CDR2 (germline): SEHNR, FQNEAQ (reference sequence). CDR3 sequence (DNA): TGTGCCAGCAGCCAAAGGTACGGGGAGAATCCTGAAGCTTTCTTT. Translation: CASSQRYGENPEAFF. The full variable domain, with the rest looked up from reference TRBV7-9 and TRBJ1-1, is DTGVSQNPRHKITKRGQNVTFRCDPISEHNRLYWYRQTLGQGPEFLTYFQNEAQLEKSRLLSDRFSAERPKGSFSTLEIQRTEQGDSAMYLCASSQRYGENPEAFFGQGTRLTVV.

On this clonotype itself: It is unclear where the CDR3 begins or ends on the DNA, so no DNA is shown, and the CDR3 is as TCRdb lists it. The genes are TRBV6-2 or TRBV6-3 and TRBJ2-1; the tabulated D call, TRBD2, remains unverified against the DNA. CDR1 and CDR2 from the germline V gene are MNHEY and SVGEGT. The CDR3 extends over 22 residues, inclusive of both ends. This CDR3 reads CASSSSRQAIAGGLFGYNEQFF.

In this sample, this clonotype turned up a few times. The chain recombines TRBV12-3 or TRBV12-4 with TRBJ2-1; 12 nucleotides line up with TRBD2. The CDR3 has 15 amino acids. After removal of 6 bases from V and 4 bases from J, the junction contained 4 bases not matched to a gene. CDR3 loop: CASSPLAGGYNEQFF. CDR3 in DNA: TGTGCCAGCAGCCCACTAGCGGGAGGTTACAATGAGCAGTTCTTC.

This clonotype occurred many times. The chain carries TRBV7-9 and TRBJ2-7, with a possible D match to TRBD2 (6 bases). This CDR3 is built from 15 residues. CDR1 and CDR2 from the germline V gene are SEHNR and FQNEAQ (reference sequence). The germline V and J ends were trimmed by 0 bases and 1 base, with 10 bases remaining between them. The CDR3 protein is CASSLASGFSYEQYF. CDR3 sequence (DNA): TGTGCCAGCAGCTTAGCTAGCGGCTTTTCCTACGAGCAGTACTTC.

This rearrangement joins TRBV5-5 to TRBJ1-1; D remains unclear. V was cut by 4 bases and J by 6 bases, with 16 bases left in between. The CDR3 totals 14 residues. CDR1 is SGHKS, CDR2 YYEKEE, per germline (reference sequence). The CDR3 sequence is CASSLSGLGAEAFF. Here the CDR3 DNA reads TGTGCCAGCAGCCTGTCCGGGCTTGGCGCTGAAGCTTTCTTT.

The rearrangement joins TRBV21-1 to TRBJ2-7; the table gives TRBD2 as D, unverified against the DNA. TRBV21-1 is a known pseudogene. The CDR3 covers 14 residues. CDR3 nucleotide sequence: TGTGCCAGCAAACGGACTAGCGGGAGCTACGAGCAGTACTTC. Translation gives CASKRTSGSYEQYF.

The chain joins TRBV15 to TRBJ2-1; 9 bases align to TRBD1. With V trimmed by 0 bases and J by 2 bases, 2 bases remained unmatched. This CDR3 is 16 amino acids long. Germline CDR1 LNHNV, CDR2 YYDKDF (reference sequence). CDR3 bases: TGTGCCACCAGCAGAGAGGGGACAGGGACCTACAATGAGCAGTTCTTC. This encodes CATSREGTGTYNEQFF.